The sequence of this T cell receptor beta chain was determined in a study of CD4+ T cells in melanoma. Findings and caveats of the study: In melanoma, neoantigen-specific CD4+ T cells reportedly differed in differentiation state. CD8+ T cell, macrophage and B cell function reportedly correlated with neoantigen-specific CD4+ T cells.

On this clone itself: Its matching antigen is unknown.

The CDR3 is made up of 14 amino acids. CDR1 is GTSNPN and CDR2 is SVGIG in the germline V gene (reference sequence). The V end was cut by 4 bases, the J end by 8 bases, with 17 bases between. Method: immunoSEQ multiplex PCR; TCRdb's copy keeps in-frame clones and lacks some. The sample includes over 130,000 clones, around 90% of them seen just once. This chain connects TRBV30 to TRBJ1-4; a possible D gene is TRBD1 (5 bases). The receptor was isolated from a human donor with melanoma. The CDR3 DNA sequence: TGTGCCTGGACAAAAGTGGGGGTTGGCGAAAAACTGTTTTTT. Protein: CAWTKVGVGEKLFF.